In this sample, the clone carrying this T cell receptor (beta chain) turned up a few times. Its target is not known. Via MiXCR, TCRdb re-called the reads, giving one row per CDR3 protein. The sample shows roughly 920,000 distinct CDR3 sequences, less than 40% of them seen only once. The sample originates from a study of T cell repertoires in cytomegalovirus infection. Whole-study context: CMV infection together with matching HLA type was indicated by public TCR beta signatures.

Between the trimmed V and J ends, which lost 9 bases and 4 bases, there was a span of 16 bases. Germline V gene data show CDR1 as MNHEY and CDR2 as SMNVEV (reference sequence). This CDR3 is built from 14 residues. Study results and caveats: HLA-C-restricted, CMV-specific TCR beta clonotypes were dominant ex vivo.

This specimen consisted of cultured CD8+ T cells from PBMCs, obtained from culture after CMV antigen stimulation. V and J are TRBV27 and TRBJ1-5; TRBD1 might be the D (5 bases). This TCR was recovered from a human donor in good health (CMV status not recorded). Some clones in this sample may be carry-over from other donors' samples. The chain's CDR3 is CASGTGSGNQPQHF. DNA for the CDR3: TGTGCCAGTGGGACGGGGAGTGGAAATCAGCCCCAGCATTTT.